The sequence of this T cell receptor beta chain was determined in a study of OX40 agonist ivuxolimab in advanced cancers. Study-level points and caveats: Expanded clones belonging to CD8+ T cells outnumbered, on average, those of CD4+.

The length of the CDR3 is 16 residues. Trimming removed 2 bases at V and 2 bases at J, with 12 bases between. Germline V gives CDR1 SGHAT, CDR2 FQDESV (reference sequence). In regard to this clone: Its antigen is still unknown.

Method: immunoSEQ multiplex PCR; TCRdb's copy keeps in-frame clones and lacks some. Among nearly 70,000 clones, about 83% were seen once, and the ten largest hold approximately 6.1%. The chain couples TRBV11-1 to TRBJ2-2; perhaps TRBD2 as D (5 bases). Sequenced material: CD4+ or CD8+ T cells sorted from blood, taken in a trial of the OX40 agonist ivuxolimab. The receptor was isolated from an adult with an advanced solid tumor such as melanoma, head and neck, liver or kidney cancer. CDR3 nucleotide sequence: TGTGCCAGCAGCTTACTACGGGGTAGTAACACCGGGGAGCTGTTTTTT. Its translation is CASSLLRGSNTGELFF.